This T cell receptor (beta chain) is from a study of a mutant IDH1 vaccine in newly diagnosed glioma. Assay used: immunoSEQ multiplex PCR; TCRdb lists only in-frame clones, some missing. The profile shows tens of thousands of clones, roughly four fifths of them singletons. As to time point: baseline, week 1 (first vaccination visit). Treatment given: pre-vaccination baseline after standard-of-care therapy. Regarding the study as a whole: Immune responses induced by the vaccine were seen in roughly 93% of patients, spanning multiple MHC alleles.

As regards this clone: Its antigen is unknown.

The sequence was collected from a middle-aged man with glioma. Some clones in this sample may be carry-over from other donors' samples. The source was PBMCs, collected from a glioma patient treated with radiotherapy, temozolomide or both.

The CDR3 sequence is CASSLTGDTEAFF. For the CDR3, the DNA is TGCGCCAGCAGCTTGACAGGGGACACTGAAGCTTTCTTT. This sequence joins TRBV5-1 and TRBJ1-1; TRBD1 matches at 7 bases. The CDR3 covers 13 residues. V shed 1 base, J shed 3 bases, and the junction held 0 bases outside the gene matches. CDR1 SGHRS and CDR2 YFSETQ come from the germline V gene.